This TCR beta chain comes out of a study of beta chain features in type 1 diabetes. Findings of the study overall: All four CD4+ subsets of Type 1 diabetes patients contained TCRB CDR3s that were moderately but significantly shorter. The study found that naive, central memory and Treg TCRB repertoires appeared more similar in patients than in healthy donors.

Germline V gene sequence: CDR1 SGHRS, CDR2 YFSETQ. The CDR3 runs to 14 residues. Deletions cut 1 base from V and 3 bases from J, with 8 bases between. Every bit of the isolated RNA underwent reverse transcription, so sequencing read expressed TCRB transcripts. TCRdb keeps only in-frame clones here, not all; method: immunoSEQ multiplex PCR. The table shows around 650,000 clones, with around 11% occurring only once. Notes on this clone: The antigen is not known.

The chain employs TRBV5-1 and TRBJ1-3; D gene ambiguous. The TCR comes from a man in his thirties or forties with type 1 diabetes. The specimen sequenced was naive CD4+ T cells from blood. CDR3 residues: CASSLTTFGNTIYF. CDR3 DNA: TGCGCCAGCAGCTTGACAACCTTTGGAAACACCATATATTTT. Using reference TRBV5-1 and TRBJ1-3 for the parts outside the CDR3, the full variable domain is KAGVTQTPRYLIKTRGQQVTLSCSPISGHRSVSWYQQTPGQGLQFLFEYFSETQRNKGNFPGRFSGRQFSNSRSEMNVSTLELGDSALYLCASSLTTFGNTIYFGEGSWLTVV.